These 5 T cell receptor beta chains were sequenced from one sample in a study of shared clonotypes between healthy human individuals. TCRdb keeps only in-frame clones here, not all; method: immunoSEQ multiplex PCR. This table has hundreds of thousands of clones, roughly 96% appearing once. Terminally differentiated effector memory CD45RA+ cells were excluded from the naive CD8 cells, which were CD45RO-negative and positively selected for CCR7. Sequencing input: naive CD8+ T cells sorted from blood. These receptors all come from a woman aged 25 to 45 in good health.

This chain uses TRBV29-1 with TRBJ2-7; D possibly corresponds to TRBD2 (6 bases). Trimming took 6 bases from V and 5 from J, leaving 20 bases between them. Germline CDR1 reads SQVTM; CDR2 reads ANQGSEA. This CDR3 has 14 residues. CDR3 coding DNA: TGCAGCGTGACGAGTCGGGAGACGAGCGACGAGCAGTACTTC. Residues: CSVTSRETSDEQYF.

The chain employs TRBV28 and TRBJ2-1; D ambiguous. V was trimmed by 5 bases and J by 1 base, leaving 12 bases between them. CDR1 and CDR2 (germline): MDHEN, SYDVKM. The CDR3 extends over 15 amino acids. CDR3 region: CASSLTYGSYNEQFF. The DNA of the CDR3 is TGTGCCAGCAGTCTCACATATGGGTCCTACAATGAGCAGTTCTTC.

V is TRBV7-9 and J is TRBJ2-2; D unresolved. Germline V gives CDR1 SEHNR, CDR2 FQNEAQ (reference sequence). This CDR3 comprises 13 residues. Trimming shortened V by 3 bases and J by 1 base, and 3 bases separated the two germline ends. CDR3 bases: TGTGCCAGCAGCTTTATGAACACCGGGGAGCTGTTTTTT. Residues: CASSFMNTGELFF. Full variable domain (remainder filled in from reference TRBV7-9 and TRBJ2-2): DTGVSQNPRHKITKRGQNVTFRCDPISEHNRLYWYRQTLGQGPEFLTYFQNEAQLEKSRLLSDRFSAERPKGSFSTLEIQRTEQGDSAMYLCASSFMNTGELFFGEGSRLTVL.

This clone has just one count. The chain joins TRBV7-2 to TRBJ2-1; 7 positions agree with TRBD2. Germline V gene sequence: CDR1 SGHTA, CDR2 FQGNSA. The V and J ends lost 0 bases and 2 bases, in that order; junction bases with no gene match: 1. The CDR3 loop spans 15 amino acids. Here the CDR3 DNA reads TGTGCCAGCAGCTTAGCCCTAGCGGCCTACAATGAGCAGTTCTTC. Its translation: CASSLALAAYNEQFF. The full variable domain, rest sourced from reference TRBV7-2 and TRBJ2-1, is GAGVSQSPSNKVTEKGKDVELRCDPISGHTALYWYRQSLGQGLEFLIYFQGNSAPDKSGLPSDRFSAERTGGSVSTLTIQRTQQEDSAVYLCASSLALAAYNEQFFGPGTRLTVL.

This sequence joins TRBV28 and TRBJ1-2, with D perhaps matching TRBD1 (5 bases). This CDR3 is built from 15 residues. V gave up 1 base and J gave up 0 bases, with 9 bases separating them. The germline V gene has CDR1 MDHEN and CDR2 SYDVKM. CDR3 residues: CASSLSRVANYGYTF. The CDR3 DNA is TGTGCCAGCAGTTTATCCAGGGTTGCTAACTATGGCTACACCTTC.